The T cell receptor beta chain under discussion was sequenced for a study of patients and donors after allogeneic stem cell transplantation. The CDR3 runs to 13 residues. The V gene lost 1 base and the J gene lost 5 bases, with 8 bases spanning the gap. Germline CDR1 reads LGHNA; CDR2 reads YSLEER. TCRdb independently ran MiXCR on the RT-PCR reads; one entry per CDR3 protein. Among hundreds of thousands of distinct CDR3 sequences listed, 16% were seen once. Source material: blood, either unsorted or a sorted T cell fraction (not recorded which). This receptor was identified in a human donor who was either an allogeneic HSCT recipient or a stem cell or donor lymphocyte infusion donor (not recorded which). It is not recorded whose cells these are; they may come from a transplant donor. The chain employs TRBV4-3 and TRBJ2-5; D unresolved. The CDR3 nucleotides read TGCGCCAGCAGCCAAGCCCTTCGGGAGACCCAGTACTTC. This sequence encodes CASSQALRETQYF.